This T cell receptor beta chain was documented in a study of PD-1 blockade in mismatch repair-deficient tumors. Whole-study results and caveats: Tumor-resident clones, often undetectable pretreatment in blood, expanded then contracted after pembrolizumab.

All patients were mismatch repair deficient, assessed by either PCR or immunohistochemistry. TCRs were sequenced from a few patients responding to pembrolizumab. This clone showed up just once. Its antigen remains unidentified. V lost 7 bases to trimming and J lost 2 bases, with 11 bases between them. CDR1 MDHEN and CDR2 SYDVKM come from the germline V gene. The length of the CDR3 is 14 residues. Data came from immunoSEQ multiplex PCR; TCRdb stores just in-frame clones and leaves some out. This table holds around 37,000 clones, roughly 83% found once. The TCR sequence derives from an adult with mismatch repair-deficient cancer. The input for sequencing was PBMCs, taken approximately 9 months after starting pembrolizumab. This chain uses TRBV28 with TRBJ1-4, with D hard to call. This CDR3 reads CASKEAGTNEKLFF. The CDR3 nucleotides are TGTGCCAGCAAAGAAGCCGGGACTAATGAAAAACTGTTTTTT.